Each of the 18 T cell receptor beta chains below was sequenced from the same sample in a study of OX40 agonist ivuxolimab in advanced cancers. Library preparation was by the immunoSEQ multiplex PCR assay. The table comes from immuneACCESS by way of TCRdb, which keeps in-frame sequences with V and J called. Part of the clones is missing from these tables; in studies checked, under half for an unresolved V gene and the rest for unknown reasons. Across this sample there are just under 45,000 clones, with 80% seen only once. 4% to 4.5% of the sample rests with the top ten. The sequencing used CD4+ or CD8+ T cells sorted from blood, collected in a trial of the OX40 agonist ivuxolimab. These receptors came from an adult with an advanced solid tumor such as melanoma, head and neck, liver or kidney cancer.

This chain joins TRBV6-5 and TRBJ2-7; possibly TRBD2 for D (5 bases). The CDR3 is made up of 15 amino acids. CDR1 and CDR2 from the germline V gene are MNHEY and SVGAGI. Trimming removed 0 bases from V and 0 bases from J, with 9 bases in between. Here the CDR3 DNA reads TGTGCCAGCAGTTACTCGGACCGGGGCTCCTACGAGCAGTACTTC. Residues: CASSYSDRGSYEQYF.

The chain carries TRBV6-5 and TRBJ2-5; 8 positions match TRBD2. The CDR3 totals 15 residues. Trimming took 7 bases from V and 5 from J; bases not matched to a gene: 12. Per the germline V gene, CDR1 is MNHEY and CDR2 is SVGAGI. CDR3 amino acids: CASTYTSGYTETQYF. In nucleotides, the CDR3 is TGTGCCAGCACTTATACTAGCGGATACACGGAGACCCAGTACTTC.

The chain joins TRBV7-9 to TRBJ2-4; 13 bases map to TRBD2. The trim removed 5 bases at V and 8 bases at J, leaving 6 bases unmatched. Germline V lookup: CDR1 SEHNR, CDR2 FQNEAQ (reference sequence). CDR3 length: 15 amino acids. For the CDR3, the DNA is TGTGCCAGCAGCGTAACCGGGACTAGCGGGGACATTCAGTACTTC. It is translated as CASSVTGTSGDIQYF.

This chain's CDR3 is CASSSWGDLRASPLHF. The CDR3 DNA sequence: TGTGCCAGCAGCTCGTGGGGGGACCTAAGGGCTTCACCCCTCCACTTT. The chain recombines TRBV7-2 with TRBJ1-6; weak D call: TRBD1 (5 bases). Germline assignment: CDR1 SGHTA and CDR2 FQGNSA. V was shortened by 4 bases and J by 9 bases, with 19 bases between the two germline ends. The CDR3 contains 16 residues.

V and J are TRBV6-6 and TRBJ2-3, with TRBD2 as a possible D gene (5 bases). The CDR3 runs 14 residues. Deletions cut 6 bases from V and 0 bases from J, with 10 bases between. Germline V CDR1 and CDR2: MNHNY, SVGAGI (reference sequence). CDR3 in DNA: TGTGCCAGCAGGAGGGAGCCCAGCACAGATACGCAGTATTTT. Its protein product is CASRREPSTDTQYF.

J is TRBJ1-3 and V is TRBV19; D gene ambiguous. The CDR3 extends over 14 amino acids. V was trimmed by 3 bases and J by 4 bases, leaving 10 bases between them. Germline V CDR1 and CDR2: LNHDA, SQIVND (reference sequence). In DNA form, the CDR3 reads TGTGCCAGTAGTATGGTATCGGAGGGAAACACCATATATTTT. Amino acid sequence: CASSMVSEGNTIYF.

The rearrangement joins TRBV7-2 to TRBJ1-2, with D perhaps matching TRBD1 (6 bases). Deletions cut 4 bases from V and 3 bases from J, with 12 bases between. CDR3 length: 14 residues. The germline V gene encodes CDR1 SGHTA and CDR2 FQGNSA. The CDR3 reads CASSSQTGHYGYTF. CDR3 in DNA: TGTGCCAGCAGCTCCCAGACAGGCCACTATGGCTACACCTTC.

This clone occurred once. This sequence joins TRBV5-6 and TRBJ1-1; the D gene is possibly TRBD1 (5 bases). The CDR3 covers 15 residues. V was clipped by 0 bases and J by 7 bases, with 16 bases between them. The germline CDR1 and CDR2 sequences are SGHDT and YYEEEE. The CDR3 is CASSLGGRGRLEAFF. Written as DNA, the CDR3 is TGTGCCAGCAGCTTGGGGGGCCGGGGTAGGCTTGAAGCTTTCTTT.

The CDR3 region is CASSPLLRLASTYEQYF. CDR3 DNA sequence: TGCGCCAGCAGCCCCTTGCTGAGACTAGCGAGCACCTACGAGCAGTACTTC. This chain connects TRBV4-3 to TRBJ2-7; 8 bases align to TRBD2. Germline V gene lookup returns CDR1 LGHNA and CDR2 YSLEER. The CDR3 totals 17 residues. V was clipped by 4 bases and J by 2 bases; unmatched bases: 13.

The chain couples TRBV7-2 to TRBJ2-1; 11 bases map to TRBD2. Germline V gene data show CDR1 as SGHTA and CDR2 as FQGNSA. The J segment lost 9 bases and the V segment lost 5 bases, leaving 12 bases of the junction unmatched. The CDR3 length is 16 residues. The CDR3 sequence: CASSPPSGRFAGEQFF. The CDR3 nucleotides read TGTGCCAGCAGCCCTCCTAGCGGGAGGTTCGCGGGTGAGCAGTTCTTC. Complete variable domain (other parts from reference TRBV7-2 and TRBJ2-1): GAGVSQSPSNKVTEKGKDVELRCDPISGHTALYWYRQSLGQGLEFLIYFQGNSAPDKSGLPSDRFSAERTGGSVSTLTIQRTQQEDSAVYLCASSPPSGRFAGEQFFGPGTRLTVL.

V is TRBV7-9 and J is TRBJ1-4; D ambiguous. With 5 bases removed from V and 4 bases from J, the gap between germline ends came to 8 bases. CDR1 is SEHNR and CDR2 is FQNEAQ in the germline V gene (reference sequence). The CDR3 has 13 amino acids. CDR3 protein: CASSPRVNEKLFF. CDR3 DNA: TGTGCCAGCAGCCCTAGGGTTAATGAAAAACTGTTTTTT.

The rearrangement uses TRBV7-9 and TRBJ2-5; 9 bases match TRBD1. The germline V gene encodes CDR1 SEHNR and CDR2 FQNEAQ (reference sequence). J gave up 5 bases and V 3 bases, and 7 bases lay outside the gene matches. The CDR3 consists of 15 residues. As DNA, the CDR3 is TGTGCCAGCAGCTTCCCGACAGGGGGTGGGGAGACCCAGTACTTC. This encodes CASSFPTGGGETQYF. The full variable domain, its missing parts supplied by reference TRBV7-9 and TRBJ2-5, is DTGVSQNPRHKITKRGQNVTFRCDPISEHNRLYWYRQTLGQGPEFLTYFQNEAQLEKSRLLSDRFSAERPKGSFSTLEIQRTEQGDSAMYLCASSFPTGGGETQYFGPGTRLLVL.

This chain joins TRBV29-1 and TRBJ1-2; 7 bases align to TRBD1. The V gene's germline CDR1 is SQVTM and CDR2 ANQGSEA. V dropped 1 base and J dropped 4; count of bases not matched to a gene: 3. CDR3 size: 13 residues. CDR3 amino acids: CSVEAGGGYGYTF. In DNA form, the CDR3 reads TGCAGCGTTGAAGCAGGGGGGGGCTATGGCTACACCTTC.

The CDR3 bases are TGTGCCAGCAGTTTACCGGGGGCCCACGAGCAGTACTTC. As protein: CASSLPGAHEQYF. The genes are TRBV28 and TRBJ2-7, with D perhaps assigned TRBD1 or TRBD2 (6 bases each). The CDR3 extends over 13 amino acids. Germline V gene lookup returns CDR1 MDHEN and CDR2 SYDVKM. V was pared by 2 bases and J by 5 bases, with 10 bases between. Looking up the rest from reference TRBV28 and TRBJ2-7 gives the full variable domain: DVKVTQSSRYLVKRTGEKVFLECVQDMDHENMFWYRQDPGLGLRLIYFSYDVKMKEKGDIPEGYSVSREKKERFSLILESASTNQTSMYLCASSLPGAHEQYFGPGTRLTVT.

V gene TRBV18 combines with J gene TRBJ2-2; no firm D call. CDR3 length: 15 residues. The V end was cut by 2 bases, the J end by 5 bases, with 12 bases between. Germline V CDR1 and CDR2: KGHSH, LQKENI. This CDR3 reads CASSPGSRSTGELFF. The CDR3 DNA sequence: TGTGCCAGCTCACCAGGATCTCGGTCTACCGGGGAGCTGTTTTTT.

The chain combines TRBV28 with TRBJ1-2, with D tentatively TRBD1 (5 bases). Germline V gives CDR1 MDHEN, CDR2 SYDVKM. The CDR3 is 13 amino acids. Deletions cut 5 bases from V and 2 bases from J, with 9 bases between. CDR3: CASSPGANYGYTF. CDR3 nucleotide sequence: TGTGCCAGCAGTCCCGGGGCGAACTATGGCTACACCTTC.

The chain couples TRBV27 to TRBJ1-4; the D gene is possibly TRBD1 (5 bases). The germline V gene encodes CDR1 MNHEY and CDR2 SMNVEV (reference sequence). The CDR3 is made up of 16 amino acids. Trimming took off 4 bases at V and 0 bases at J, with 12 bases between the two ends. CDR3 in amino acids: CASSYPQDPTNEKLFF. The CDR3 region has the DNA TGTGCCAGCAGTTACCCACAGGATCCAACTAATGAAAAACTGTTTTTT.

This clone was observed a few times. The chain employs TRBV25-1 and TRBJ1-2, with no clear D. Trimming cost V 0 bases and J 7 bases, with 0 bases left between them. This CDR3 contains 10 residues. Per the germline V gene, CDR1 is MGHDK and CDR2 is SYGVNS. The CDR3 nucleotides read TGTGCCAGCAGTGAATATGGCTACACCTTC. Translated, it gives CASSEYGYTF.